Listed below are T cell receptor beta chains from one sample, sequenced in a study of glioma-infiltrating T cells. A single record per CDR3 protein comes from TCRdb applying MiXCR to the multiplex PCR reads. The table includes 300,000 to 450,000 distinct CDR3 sequences, around 45% detected once. The sample was glioma tissue, nonneoplastic brain tissue, or PBMCs (not recorded which). The receptors here all came from a human donor with low-grade glioma or glioblastoma, undergoing nonglioma brain surgery, or in good health (not recorded which). Each CDR3 is given with its conserved first and last residue. A D gene is named only where the DNA matches it firmly. Size tells how often a clone was seen (once, few, many) or the class of an expanded clone, and some rows leave it out.

D gene: TRBD1; clone size: -; V gene: TRBV7-2; J gene: TRBJ2-5; CDR3 DNA: TGTGCCAGCAGCAATCAGGACAGGGGAGGAGGTGAGACCCAGTACTTC; CDR3 protein: CASSNQDRGGGETQYF
D gene: -; clone size: many; V gene: TRBV4-3; J gene: TRBJ2-3; CDR3 DNA: TGCGCCAGCAGCCAAGGGAGCACAGCCCGAGGAGATACGCAGTATTTT; CDR3 protein: CASSQGSTARGDTQYF
D gene: -; clone size: many; V gene: TRBV6-2/TRBV6-3; J gene: TRBJ2-3; CDR3 DNA: TGTGCCAGCAGGCACTCGGGGGCGACAGATACGCAGTATTTT; CDR3 protein: CASRHSGATDTQYF
D gene: -; clone size: -; V gene: TRBV4-2; J gene: TRBJ1-5; CDR3 DNA: TGTGCCAGCAGCCAAGACCCCGGGGCCCACAATCAGCCCCAGCATTTT; CDR3 protein: CASSQDPGAHNQPQHF
D gene: TRBD1; clone size: -; V gene: TRBV29-1; J gene: TRBJ1-2; CDR3 DNA: TGCAGCGTTGAAACGGGACAGGGAATAGGCTACACCTTC; CDR3 protein: CSVETGQGIGYTF
D gene: TRBD1; clone size: few; V gene: TRBV4-1; J gene: TRBJ2-1; CDR3 DNA: TGCGCCAGCAGCCAATCGGGACAGGGAGTCGATGAGCAGTTCTTC; CDR3 protein: CASSQSGQGVDEQFF
D gene: -; clone size: few; V gene: TRBV19; J gene: TRBJ1-2; CDR3 DNA: TGTGCCAGTATTGCCGGGACCGCTAACTATGGCTACACCTTC; CDR3 protein: CASIAGTANYGYTF
D gene: TRBD1; clone size: few; V gene: TRBV10-3; J gene: TRBJ1-1; CDR3 DNA: TGTGCCATCAGTGAGTCAGACAGGGTTAACACTGAAGCTTTCTTT; CDR3 protein: CAISESDRVNTEAFF
D gene: TRBD2; clone size: many; V gene: TRBV27; J gene: TRBJ2-1; CDR3 DNA: TGTGCCAGCAGTCGGTTGCCTAGCGGCCTCAATGAGCAGTTCTTC; CDR3 protein: CASSRLPSGLNEQFF
D gene: TRBD1; clone size: few; V gene: TRBV29-1; J gene: TRBJ1-5; CDR3 DNA: TGCAGCGTCCAGGGACAGGGCAGCAATCAGCCCCAGCATTTT; CDR3 protein: CSVQGQGSNQPQHF
D gene: TRBD2; clone size: few; V gene: TRBV6-2/TRBV6-3; J gene: TRBJ2-1; CDR3 DNA: TGTGCCAGCAGTGACCCGAAGATTCGGGCGGGAGGGGGTGCCGATGAGCAGTTCTTC; CDR3 protein: CASSDPKIRAGGGADEQFF
D gene: -; clone size: -; V gene: TRBV20-1; J gene: TRBJ2-7; CDR3 DNA: TGCAGTGCTAGAGTGGTCGGGAGCTCCTACGAGCAGTACTTC; CDR3 protein: CSARVVGSSYEQYF
D gene: -; clone size: -; V gene: TRBV19; J gene: TRBJ2-3; CDR3 DNA: TGTGCCAGTAGCCTCTTCTCTAGCACAGATACGCAGTATTTT; CDR3 protein: CASSLFSSTDTQYF
D gene: TRBD1; clone size: -; V gene: TRBV19; J gene: TRBJ1-2; CDR3 DNA: TGTGCCAGTAGGAGGACAGGGGACCACTATGGCTACACCTTC; CDR3 protein: CASRRTGDHYGYTF
D gene: -; clone size: -; V gene: TRBV7-8; J gene: TRBJ1-1; CDR3 DNA: TGTGCCAGTAGCTTGAAGGGGTCGATGAACACTGAAGCTTTCTTT; CDR3 protein: CASSLKGSMNTEAFF
D gene: TRBD1; clone size: -; V gene: TRBV18; J gene: TRBJ1-1; CDR3 DNA: TGTGCCAGCTCACCACCGGTTGGCAGGGGGACTGAAGCTTTCTTT; CDR3 protein: CASSPPVGRGTEAFF
D gene: -; clone size: -; V gene: TRBV5-1; J gene: TRBJ2-1; CDR3 DNA: TGCGCCAGCAGCTTGACGGGAGACTACAATCAGCAGTTCTTC; CDR3 protein: CASSLTGDYNQQFF
D gene: TRBD1; clone size: -; V gene: TRBV6-5; J gene: TRBJ2-7; CDR3 DNA: TGTGCCAGTAGTCCGACGACAGGGGACTACGAGCAGTACTTC; CDR3 protein: CASSPTTGDYEQYF
D gene: -; clone size: -; V gene: TRBV27; J gene: TRBJ1-2; CDR3 DNA: TGTGCCAGCAGTTTGGGGGGGTCCTTCTATGGCTACACCTTC; CDR3 protein: CASSLGGSFYGYTF
D gene: TRBD1; clone size: -; V gene: TRBV19; J gene: TRBJ1-5; CDR3 DNA: TGTGCCAGTACCACGGGACAGTCTAGCAATCAGCCCCAGCATTTT; CDR3 protein: CASTTGQSSNQPQHF
D gene: -; clone size: few; V gene: TRBV12-3/TRBV12-4; J gene: TRBJ1-5; CDR3 DNA: TGTGCCAGCACCCTTGGGGAGGTTTACAATCAGCCCCAGCATTTT; CDR3 protein: CASTLGEVYNQPQHF
D gene: TRBD2; clone size: -; V gene: TRBV28; J gene: TRBJ2-1; CDR3 DNA: TGTGCCAGCAGTCCAAGGGGGGCGGGAGGGTCCTACAATGAGCAGTTCTTC; CDR3 protein: CASSPRGAGGSYNEQFF
D gene: -; clone size: -; V gene: TRBV12-3/TRBV12-4; J gene: TRBJ2-3; CDR3 DNA: TGTGCCAGCAGTTTAGTTCCGGGACACCCTAGCACAGATACGCAGTATTTT; CDR3 protein: CASSLVPGHPSTDTQYF
D gene: -; clone size: few; V gene: TRBV27; J gene: TRBJ1-3; CDR3 DNA: TGTGCCAGCAGGGACACGGGGTTAGATGGAAACACCATATATTTT; CDR3 protein: CASRDTGLDGNTIYF
D gene: -; clone size: -; V gene: TRBV25-1; J gene: TRBJ2-2; CDR3 DNA: TGTGCCAGCAGTGACCATGATAACACCGGGGAGCTGTTTTTT; CDR3 protein: CASSDHDNTGELFF
D gene: -; clone size: many; V gene: TRBV20-1; J gene: TRBJ2-5; CDR3 DNA: TGCAGTGCCCCCCGGAGGACCGGACAAGAGACCCAGTACTTC; CDR3 protein: CSAPRRTGQETQYF
D gene: -; clone size: many; V gene: TRBV3-1; J gene: TRBJ2-5; CDR3 DNA: TGTGCCAGCAGCCAAAACCAGGGATTGCAGATAATCCAGTACTTC; CDR3 protein: CASSQNQGLQIIQYF
D gene: -; clone size: many; V gene: TRBV27; J gene: TRBJ2-1; CDR3 DNA: TGTGCCAGCAGTTTTGGTAATGAGCAGTTCTTC; CDR3 protein: CASSFGNEQFF
D gene: -; clone size: -; V gene: TRBV25-1; J gene: TRBJ2-5; CDR3 DNA: TGTGCCAGCAGAGGTCTGGCGCAAGAGACCCAGTACTTC; CDR3 protein: CASRGLAQETQYF